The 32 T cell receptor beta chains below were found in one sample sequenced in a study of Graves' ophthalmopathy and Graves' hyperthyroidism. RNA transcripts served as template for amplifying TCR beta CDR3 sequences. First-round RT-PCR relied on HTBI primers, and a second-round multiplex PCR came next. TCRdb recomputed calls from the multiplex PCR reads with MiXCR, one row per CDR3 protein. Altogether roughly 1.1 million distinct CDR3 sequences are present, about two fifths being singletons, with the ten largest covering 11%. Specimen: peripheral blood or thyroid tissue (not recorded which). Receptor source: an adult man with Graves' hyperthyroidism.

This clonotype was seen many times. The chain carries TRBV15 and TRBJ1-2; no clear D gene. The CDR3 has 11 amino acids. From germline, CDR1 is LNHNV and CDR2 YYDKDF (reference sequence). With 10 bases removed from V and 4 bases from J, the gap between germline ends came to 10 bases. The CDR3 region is CAIEHPYGYTF. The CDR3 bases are TGTGCCATCGAACATCCCTATGGCTACACCTTC.

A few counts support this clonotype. CDR3 loop: CASSLAGGYSLASEAFF. CDR3 bases: TGCGCCAGCAGCTTGGCCGGAGGTTACAGTTTGGCGAGTGAAGCTTTCTTT. The chain links TRBV5-1 to TRBJ1-1; D is unresolved. CDR1 and CDR2 (germline): SGHRS, YFSETQ. V gave up 0 bases and J gave up 7 bases, with 22 bases separating them. The CDR3 spans 17 residues.

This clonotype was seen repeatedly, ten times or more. The CDR3 sequence: CATSPQTRQGAYEQYF. CDR3 DNA sequence: TGTGCCACCAGCCCCCAAACCAGACAGGGGGCCTACGAGCAGTACTTC. The chain carries TRBV15 and TRBJ2-7; 9 bases fit TRBD1. V shed 5 bases and J 2 bases; nucleotides not matched to a gene: 10. This CDR3 is 16 amino acids long. Germline CDR1 reads LNHNV; CDR2 reads YYDKDF (reference sequence).

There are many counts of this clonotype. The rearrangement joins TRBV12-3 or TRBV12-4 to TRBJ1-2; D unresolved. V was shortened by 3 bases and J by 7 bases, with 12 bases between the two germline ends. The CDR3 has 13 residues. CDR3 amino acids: CASSLRGIGGYTF. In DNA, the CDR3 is TGTGCCAGCAGTTTGAGAGGGATTGGTGGCTACACCTTC.

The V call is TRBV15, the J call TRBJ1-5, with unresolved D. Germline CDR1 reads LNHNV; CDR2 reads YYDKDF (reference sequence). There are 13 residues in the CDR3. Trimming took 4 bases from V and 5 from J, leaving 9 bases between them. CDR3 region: CATSKAGDQPQHF. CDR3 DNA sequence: TGTGCCACCAGCAAGGCGGGCGATCAGCCCCAGCATTTT.

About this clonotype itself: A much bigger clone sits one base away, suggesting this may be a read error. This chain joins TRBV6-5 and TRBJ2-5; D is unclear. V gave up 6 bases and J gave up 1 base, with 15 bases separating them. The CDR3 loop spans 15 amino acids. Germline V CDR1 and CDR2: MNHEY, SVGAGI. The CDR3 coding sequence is TGTGCCAGCAGAACTCAGAGGTGTACCCAAGAGACCCAGTACTTC. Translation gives CASRTQRCTQETQYF.

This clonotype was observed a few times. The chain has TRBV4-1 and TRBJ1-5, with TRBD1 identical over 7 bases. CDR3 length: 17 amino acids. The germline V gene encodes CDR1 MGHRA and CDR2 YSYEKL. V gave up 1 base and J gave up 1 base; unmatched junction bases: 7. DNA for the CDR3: TGCGCCAGCAGCCAAGGTCCGTACAGGGGCAGCAATCAGCCCCAGCATTTT. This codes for CASSQGPYRGSNQPQHF.

CDR3 loop: CASSLSVTNSPLHF. The CDR3 bases are TGTGCCAGCAGCTTAAGCGTGACCAATTCACCCCTCCACTTT. This chain connects TRBV7-9 to TRBJ1-6; the D is unclear. The length of the CDR3 is 14 residues. The ends were cut back, 2 bases at V and 7 bases at J, with 9 bases in the middle. Germline values: CDR1 SEHNR, CDR2 FQNEAQ (reference sequence).

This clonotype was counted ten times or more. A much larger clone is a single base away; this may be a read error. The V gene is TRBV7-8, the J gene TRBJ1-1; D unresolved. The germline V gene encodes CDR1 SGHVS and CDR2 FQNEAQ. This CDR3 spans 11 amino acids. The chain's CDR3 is CAGSSTPEAFF. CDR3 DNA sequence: TGTGCCGGCAGCTCGACCCCGGAAGCTTTCTTT.

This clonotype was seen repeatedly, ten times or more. In DNA, the CDR3 is TGTGCCAGCACCTTAACCCAAGGACTTCGCTACACCTTC. Translation: CASTLTQGLRYTF. The J gene is TRBJ1-2, the V gene TRBV12-3 or TRBV12-4, with unresolved D. CDR3 length: 13 residues. V was pared by 7 bases and J by 9 bases, with 18 bases between.

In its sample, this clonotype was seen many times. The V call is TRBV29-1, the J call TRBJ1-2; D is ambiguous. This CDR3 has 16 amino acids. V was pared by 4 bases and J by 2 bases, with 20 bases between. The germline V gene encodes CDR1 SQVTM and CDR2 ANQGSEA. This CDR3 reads CSVGFDSGFLNYGYTF. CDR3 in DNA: TGCAGCGTTGGGTTCGATTCAGGCTTTCTCAACTATGGCTACACCTTC.

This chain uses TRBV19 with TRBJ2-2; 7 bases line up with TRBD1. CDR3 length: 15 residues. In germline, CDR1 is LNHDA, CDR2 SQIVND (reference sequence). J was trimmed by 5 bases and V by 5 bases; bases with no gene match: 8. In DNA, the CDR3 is TGTGCCAGTAGTGTAACCGGGACAGAGACCGGGGAGCTGTTTTTT. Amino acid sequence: CASSVTGTETGELFF.

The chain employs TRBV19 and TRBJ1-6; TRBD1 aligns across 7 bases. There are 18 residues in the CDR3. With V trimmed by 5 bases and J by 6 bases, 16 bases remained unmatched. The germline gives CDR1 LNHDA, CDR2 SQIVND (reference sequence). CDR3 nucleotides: TGTGCCAGTAGTCTGGGGACAGAGGCACAGGTTTTTAATTCACCCCTCCACTTT. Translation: CASSLGTEAQVFNSPLHF.

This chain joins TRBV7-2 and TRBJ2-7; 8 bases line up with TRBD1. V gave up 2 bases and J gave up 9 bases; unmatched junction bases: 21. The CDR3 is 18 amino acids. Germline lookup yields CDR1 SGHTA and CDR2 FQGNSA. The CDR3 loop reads CASSLYAAGGSGGGVQYF. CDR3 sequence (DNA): TGTGCCAGCAGCTTATATGCCGCGGGTGGGTCAGGGGGCGGAGTGCAGTACTTC. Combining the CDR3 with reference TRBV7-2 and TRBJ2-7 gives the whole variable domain GAGVSQSPSNKVTEKGKDVELRCDPISGHTALYWYRQSLGQGLEFLIYFQGNSAPDKSGLPSDRFSAERTGGSVSTLTIQRTQQEDSAVYLCASSLYAAGGSGGGVQYFGPGTRLTVT.

The CDR3 sequence: CASSRMLAGGSSYEQYF. CDR3 nucleotides: TGTGCCAGCAGCCGAATGCTAGCGGGAGGGAGCTCCTACGAGCAGTACTTC. This sequence joins TRBV7-8 and TRBJ2-7; 12 nucleotides match TRBD2. CDR3 length: 17 residues. Germline loops: CDR1 SGHVS, CDR2 FQNEAQ. The ends lost 5 bases at V and 0 bases at J; junction bases unmatched: 8.

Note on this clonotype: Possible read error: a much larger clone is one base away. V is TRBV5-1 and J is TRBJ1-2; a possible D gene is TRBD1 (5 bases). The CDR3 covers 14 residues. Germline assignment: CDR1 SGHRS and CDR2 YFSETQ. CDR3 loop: CVSSFPGRNYGYTF. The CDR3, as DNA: TGCGTCAGCAGCTTCCCGGGACGGAACTATGGCTACACCTTC.

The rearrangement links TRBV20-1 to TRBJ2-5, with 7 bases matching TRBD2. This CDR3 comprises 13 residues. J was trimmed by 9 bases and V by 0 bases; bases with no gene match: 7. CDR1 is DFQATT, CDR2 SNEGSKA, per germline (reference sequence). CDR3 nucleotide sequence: TGCAGTGCTAGAGATGGGAGGGAGAGGGCCCAGTACTTC. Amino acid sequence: CSARDGRERAQYF.

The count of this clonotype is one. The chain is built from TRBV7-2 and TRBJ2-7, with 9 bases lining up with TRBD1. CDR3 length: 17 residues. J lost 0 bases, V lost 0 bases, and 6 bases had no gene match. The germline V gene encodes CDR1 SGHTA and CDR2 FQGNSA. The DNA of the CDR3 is TGTGCCAGCAGCTTAGCGTATCCGACAGGGGGCTCCTACGAGCAGTACTTC. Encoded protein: CASSLAYPTGGSYEQYF.

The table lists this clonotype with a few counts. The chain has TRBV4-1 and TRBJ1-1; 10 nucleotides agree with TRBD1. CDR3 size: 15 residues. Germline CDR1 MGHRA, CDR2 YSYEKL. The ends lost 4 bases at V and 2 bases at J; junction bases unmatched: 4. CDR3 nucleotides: TGCGCCAGCAGCCGGGGGGACAGGGGAAACACTGAAGCTTTCTTT. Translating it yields CASSRGDRGNTEAFF.

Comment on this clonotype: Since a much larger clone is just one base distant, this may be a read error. CDR3: CASSAGWAEKLFF. CDR3 nucleotides: TGTGCCAGCAGCGCTGGTTGGGCGGAAAAACTGTTTTTT. This chain links TRBV11-2 with TRBJ1-4; D gene uncertain. The CDR3 runs 13 residues. Germline loops: CDR1 SGHAT, CDR2 FQNNGV. Trimming pared 5 bases from V and 8 bases from J, leaving 12 bases between. Full variable domain (rest looked up from reference TRBV11-2 and TRBJ1-4): EAGVAQSPRYKIIEKRQSVAFWCNPISGHATLYWYQQILGQGPKLLIQFQNNGVVDDSQLPKDRFSAERLKGVDSTLKIQPAKLEDSAVYLCASSAGWAEKLFFGSGTQLSVL.

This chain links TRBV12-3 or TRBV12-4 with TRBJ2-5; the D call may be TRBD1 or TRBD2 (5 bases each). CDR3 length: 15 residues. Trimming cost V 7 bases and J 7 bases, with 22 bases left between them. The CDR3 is CASTPGDGAKRTQYF. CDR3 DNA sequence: TGTGCCAGCACCCCAGGAGACGGGGCCAAGAGGACCCAGTACTTC.

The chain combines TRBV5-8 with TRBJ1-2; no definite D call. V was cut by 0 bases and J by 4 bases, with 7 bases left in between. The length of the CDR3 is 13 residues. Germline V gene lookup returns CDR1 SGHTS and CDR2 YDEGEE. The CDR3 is CASSLESGYGYTF. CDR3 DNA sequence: TGTGCCAGCAGCTTGGAGTCAGGCTATGGCTACACCTTC.

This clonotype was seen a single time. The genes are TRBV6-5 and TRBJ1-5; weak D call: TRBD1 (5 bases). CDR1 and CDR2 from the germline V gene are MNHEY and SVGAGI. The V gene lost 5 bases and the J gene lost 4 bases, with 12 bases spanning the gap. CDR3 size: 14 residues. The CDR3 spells CASSNRDGNQPQHF. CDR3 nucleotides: TGTGCCAGCAGTAACCGGGACGGAAATCAGCCCCAGCATTTT.

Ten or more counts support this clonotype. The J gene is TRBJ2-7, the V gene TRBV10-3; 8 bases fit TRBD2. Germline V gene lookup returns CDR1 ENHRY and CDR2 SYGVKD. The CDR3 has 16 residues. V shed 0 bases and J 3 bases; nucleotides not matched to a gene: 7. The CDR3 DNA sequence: TGTGCCATCAGTGAGTCGGTACTAGCGGACGTCTACGAGCAGTACTTC. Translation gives CAISESVLADVYEQYF.

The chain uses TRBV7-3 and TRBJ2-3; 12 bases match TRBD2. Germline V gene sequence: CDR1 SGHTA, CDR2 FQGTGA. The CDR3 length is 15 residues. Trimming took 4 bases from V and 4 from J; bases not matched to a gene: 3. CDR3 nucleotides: TGTGCCAGCAGCTCGGGACTAGCGGGTTCAGATACGCAGTATTTT. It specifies CASSSGLAGSDTQYF.

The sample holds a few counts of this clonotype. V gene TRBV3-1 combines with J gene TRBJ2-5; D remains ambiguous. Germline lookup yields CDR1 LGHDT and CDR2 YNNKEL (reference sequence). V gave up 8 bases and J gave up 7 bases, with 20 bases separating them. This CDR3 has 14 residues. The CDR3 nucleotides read TGTGCCAGCGCGTTGGGATTCGCGTTGGGGACCCAGTACTTC. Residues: CASALGFALGTQYF.

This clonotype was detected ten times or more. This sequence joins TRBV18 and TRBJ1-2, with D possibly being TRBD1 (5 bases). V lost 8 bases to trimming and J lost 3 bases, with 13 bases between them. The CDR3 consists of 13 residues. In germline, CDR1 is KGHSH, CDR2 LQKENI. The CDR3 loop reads CASSPGQDYGYTF. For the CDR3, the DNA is TGTGCCAGCAGCCCAGGGCAGGACTATGGCTACACCTTC. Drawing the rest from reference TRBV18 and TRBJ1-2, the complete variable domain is NAGVMQNPRHLVRRRGQEARLRCSPMKGHSHVYWYRQLPEEGLKFMVYLQKENIIDESGMPKERFSAEFPKEGPSILRIQQVVRGDSAAYFCASSPGQDYGYTFGSGTRLTVV.

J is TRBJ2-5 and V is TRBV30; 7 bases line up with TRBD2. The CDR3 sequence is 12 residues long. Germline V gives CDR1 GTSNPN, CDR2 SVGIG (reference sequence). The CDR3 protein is CAVGGPMETQYF. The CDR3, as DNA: TGTGCGGTGGGAGGGCCGATGGAGACCCAGTACTTC.

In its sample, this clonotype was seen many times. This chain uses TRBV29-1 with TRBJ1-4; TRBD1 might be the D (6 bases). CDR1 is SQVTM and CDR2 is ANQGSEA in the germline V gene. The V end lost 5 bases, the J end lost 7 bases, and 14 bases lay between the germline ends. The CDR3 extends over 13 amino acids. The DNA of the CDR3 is TGCAGCGTTCGTTCAAGGGGGGCTGAAAAACTGTTTTTT. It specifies CSVRSRGAEKLFF.

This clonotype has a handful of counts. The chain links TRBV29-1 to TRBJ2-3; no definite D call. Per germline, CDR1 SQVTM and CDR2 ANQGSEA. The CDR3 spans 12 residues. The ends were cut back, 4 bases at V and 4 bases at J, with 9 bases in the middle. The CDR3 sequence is CSVGGNPDTQYF. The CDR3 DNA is TGCAGCGTTGGAGGCAATCCAGATACGCAGTATTTT.

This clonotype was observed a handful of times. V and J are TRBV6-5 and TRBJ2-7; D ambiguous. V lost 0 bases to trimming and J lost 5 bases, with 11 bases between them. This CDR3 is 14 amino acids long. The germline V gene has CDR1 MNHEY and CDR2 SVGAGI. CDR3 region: CASSYSWGGDEQYF. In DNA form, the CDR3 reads TGTGCCAGCAGTTACTCTTGGGGTGGAGACGAGCAGTACTTC.

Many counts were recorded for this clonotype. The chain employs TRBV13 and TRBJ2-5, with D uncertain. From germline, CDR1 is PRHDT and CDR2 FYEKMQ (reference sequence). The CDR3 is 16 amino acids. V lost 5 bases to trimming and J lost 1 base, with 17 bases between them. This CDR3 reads CASSASEKAVQETQYF. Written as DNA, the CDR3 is TGTGCCAGCAGCGCATCAGAAAAAGCCGTCCAAGAGACCCAGTACTTC.